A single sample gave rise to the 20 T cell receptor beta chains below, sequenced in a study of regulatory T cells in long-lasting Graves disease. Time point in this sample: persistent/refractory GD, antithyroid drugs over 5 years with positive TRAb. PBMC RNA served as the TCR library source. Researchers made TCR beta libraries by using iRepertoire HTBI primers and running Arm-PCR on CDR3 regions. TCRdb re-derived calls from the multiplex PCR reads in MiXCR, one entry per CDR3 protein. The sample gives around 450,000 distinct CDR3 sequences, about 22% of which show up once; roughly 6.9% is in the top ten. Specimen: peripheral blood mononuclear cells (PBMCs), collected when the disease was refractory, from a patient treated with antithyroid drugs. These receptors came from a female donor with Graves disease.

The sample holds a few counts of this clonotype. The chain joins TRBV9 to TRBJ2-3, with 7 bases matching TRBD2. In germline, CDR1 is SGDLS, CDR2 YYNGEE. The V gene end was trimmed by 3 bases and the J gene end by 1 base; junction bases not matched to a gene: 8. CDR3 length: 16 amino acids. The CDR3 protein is CASSEPKGLRTDTQYF. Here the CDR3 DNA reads TGTGCCAGCAGCGAGCCAAAGGGACTACGCACAGATACGCAGTATTTT.

The CDR3 coding sequence is TGTGCCAGCAGCTCCGGACAGGGAGGAACGAACACTGAAGCTTTCTTT. It translates to CASSSGQGGTNTEAFF. The J gene is TRBJ1-1, the V gene TRBV7-2, with 8 bases identical to TRBD1. CDR1 and CDR2 (germline): SGHTA, FQGNSA. This CDR3 is built from 16 residues. V was clipped by 4 bases and J by 1 base; unmatched bases: 8.

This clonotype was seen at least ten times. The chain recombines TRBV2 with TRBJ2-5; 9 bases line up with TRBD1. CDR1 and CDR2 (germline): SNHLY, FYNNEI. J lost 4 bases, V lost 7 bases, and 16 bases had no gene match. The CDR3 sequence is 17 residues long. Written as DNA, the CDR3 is TGTGCCAGCACCCTTGGTCCCGGGACAGGGACGAGAGAGACCCAGTACTTC. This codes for CASTLGPGTGTRETQYF.

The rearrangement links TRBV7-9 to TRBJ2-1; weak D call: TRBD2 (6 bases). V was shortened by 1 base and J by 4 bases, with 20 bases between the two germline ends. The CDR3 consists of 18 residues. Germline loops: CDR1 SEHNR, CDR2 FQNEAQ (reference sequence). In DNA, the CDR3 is TGTGCCAGCAGCTTAGAGAGTGGGTGGAGGGACGGTTACAATGAGCAGTTCTTC. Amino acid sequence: CASSLESGWRDGYNEQFF.

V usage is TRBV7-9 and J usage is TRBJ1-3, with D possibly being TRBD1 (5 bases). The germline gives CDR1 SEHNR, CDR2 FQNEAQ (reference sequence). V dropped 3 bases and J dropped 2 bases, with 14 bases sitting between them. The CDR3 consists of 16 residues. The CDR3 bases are TGTGCCAGCAGCTTTGACAGTCTACCCCCTGGAAACACCATATATTTT. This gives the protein CASSFDSLPPGNTIYF.

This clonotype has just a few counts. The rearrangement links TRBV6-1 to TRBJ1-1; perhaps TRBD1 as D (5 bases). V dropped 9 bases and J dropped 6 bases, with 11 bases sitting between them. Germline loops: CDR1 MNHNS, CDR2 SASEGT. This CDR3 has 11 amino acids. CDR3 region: CASRLGPEAFF. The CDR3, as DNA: TGTGCCAGTCGTCTGGGACCTGAAGCTTTCTTT.

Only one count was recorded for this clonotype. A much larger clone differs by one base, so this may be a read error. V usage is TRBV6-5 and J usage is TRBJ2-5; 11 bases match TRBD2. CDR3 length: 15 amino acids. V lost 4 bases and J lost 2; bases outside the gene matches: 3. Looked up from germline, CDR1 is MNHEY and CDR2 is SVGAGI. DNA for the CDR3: TGTGCCAGCAGTTGGGGGACTAGCGGACAAGAGACCCAGTACTTC. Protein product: CASSWGTSGQETQYF.

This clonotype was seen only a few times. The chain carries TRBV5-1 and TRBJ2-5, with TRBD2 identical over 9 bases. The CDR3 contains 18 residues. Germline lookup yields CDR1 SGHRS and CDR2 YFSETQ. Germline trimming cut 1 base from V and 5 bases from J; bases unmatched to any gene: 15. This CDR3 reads CASSLLTSGVVQGETQYF. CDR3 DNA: TGCGCCAGCAGCTTGTTGACTAGCGGAGTTGTCCAAGGGGAGACCCAGTACTTC.

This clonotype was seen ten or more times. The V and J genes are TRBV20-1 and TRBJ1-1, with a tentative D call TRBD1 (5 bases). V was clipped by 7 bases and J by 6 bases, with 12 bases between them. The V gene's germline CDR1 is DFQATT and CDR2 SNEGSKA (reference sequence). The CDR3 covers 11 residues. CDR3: CSGNVGAEAFF. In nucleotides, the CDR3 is TGCAGTGGGAATGTGGGGGCTGAAGCTTTCTTT.

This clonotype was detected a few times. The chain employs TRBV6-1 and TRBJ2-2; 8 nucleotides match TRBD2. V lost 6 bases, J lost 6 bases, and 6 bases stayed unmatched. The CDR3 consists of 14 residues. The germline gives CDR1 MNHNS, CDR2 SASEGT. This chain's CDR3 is CASSGTRGSGELFF. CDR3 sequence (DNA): TGTGCCAGCAGCGGGACTAGAGGATCCGGGGAGCTGTTTTTT.

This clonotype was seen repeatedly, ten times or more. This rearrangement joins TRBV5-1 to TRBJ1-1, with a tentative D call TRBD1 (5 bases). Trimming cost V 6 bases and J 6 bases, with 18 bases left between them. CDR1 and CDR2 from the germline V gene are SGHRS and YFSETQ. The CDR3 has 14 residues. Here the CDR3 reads CASIESPKGAEAFF. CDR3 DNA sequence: TGCGCCAGCATCGAATCTCCTAAAGGGGCTGAAGCTTTCTTT.

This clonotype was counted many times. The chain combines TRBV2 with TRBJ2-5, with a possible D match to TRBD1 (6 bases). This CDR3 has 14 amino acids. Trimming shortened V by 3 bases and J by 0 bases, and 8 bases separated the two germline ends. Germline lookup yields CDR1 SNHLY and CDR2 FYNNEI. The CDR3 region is CASSEQGYQETQYF. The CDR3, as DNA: TGTGCCAGCAGTGAGCAGGGGTACCAAGAGACCCAGTACTTC.

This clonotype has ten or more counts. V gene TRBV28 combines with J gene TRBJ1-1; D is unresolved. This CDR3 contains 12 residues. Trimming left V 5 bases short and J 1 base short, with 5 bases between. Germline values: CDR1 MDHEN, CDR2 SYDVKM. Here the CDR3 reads CASSEANTEAFF. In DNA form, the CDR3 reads TGTGCCAGCAGTGAGGCGAACACTGAAGCTTTCTTT.

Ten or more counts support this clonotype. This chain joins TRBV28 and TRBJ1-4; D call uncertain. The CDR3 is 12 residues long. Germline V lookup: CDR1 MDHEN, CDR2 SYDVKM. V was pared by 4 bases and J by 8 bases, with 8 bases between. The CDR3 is CASSSPPEKLFF. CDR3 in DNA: TGTGCCAGCAGTTCCCCTCCCGAAAAACTGTTTTTT. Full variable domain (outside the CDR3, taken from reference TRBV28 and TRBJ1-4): DVKVTQSSRYLVKRTGEKVFLECVQDMDHENMFWYRQDPGLGLRLIYFSYDVKMKEKGDIPEGYSVSREKKERFSLILESASTNQTSMYLCASSSPPEKLFFGSGTQLSVL.

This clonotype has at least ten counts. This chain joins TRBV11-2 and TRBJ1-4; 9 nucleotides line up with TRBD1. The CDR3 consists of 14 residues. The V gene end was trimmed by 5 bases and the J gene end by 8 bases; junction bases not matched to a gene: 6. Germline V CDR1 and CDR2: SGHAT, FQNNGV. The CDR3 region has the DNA TGTGCCAGCAGCCGGGACAGGGAGGGGGAAAAACTGTTTTTT. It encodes CASSRDREGEKLFF.

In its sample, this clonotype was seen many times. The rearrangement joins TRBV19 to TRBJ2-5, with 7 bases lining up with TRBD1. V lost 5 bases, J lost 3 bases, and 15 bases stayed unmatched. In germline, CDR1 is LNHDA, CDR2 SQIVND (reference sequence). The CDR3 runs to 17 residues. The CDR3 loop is CASSYPWTGGRKETQYF. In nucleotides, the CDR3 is TGTGCCAGTAGTTATCCTTGGACAGGTGGAAGGAAAGAGACCCAGTACTTC.

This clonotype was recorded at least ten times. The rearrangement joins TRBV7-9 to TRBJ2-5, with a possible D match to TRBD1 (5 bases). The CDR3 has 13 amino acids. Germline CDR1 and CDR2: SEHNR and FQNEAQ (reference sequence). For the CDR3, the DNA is TGTTCGGAGATTCGTCAGGGCAGCGAGACCCAGTACTTC. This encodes CSEIRQGSETQYF. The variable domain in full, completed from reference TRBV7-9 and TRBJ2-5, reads DTGVSQNPRHKITKRGQNVTFRCDPISEHNRLYWYRQTLGQGPEFLTYFQNEAQLEKSRLLSDRFSAERPKGSFSTLEIQRTEQGDSAMYLCSEIRQGSETQYFGPGTRLLVL.

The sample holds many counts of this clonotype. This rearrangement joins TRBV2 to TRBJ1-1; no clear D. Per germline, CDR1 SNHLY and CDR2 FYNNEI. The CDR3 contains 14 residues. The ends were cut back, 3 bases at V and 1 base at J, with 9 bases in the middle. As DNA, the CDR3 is TGTGCCAGCAGTGATCACCAGGAGAACACTGAAGCTTTCTTT. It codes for CASSDHQENTEAFF.

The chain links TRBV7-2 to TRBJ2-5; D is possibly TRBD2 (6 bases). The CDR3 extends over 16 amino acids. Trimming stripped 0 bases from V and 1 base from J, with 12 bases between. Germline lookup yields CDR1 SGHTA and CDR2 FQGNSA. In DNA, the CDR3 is TGTGCCAGCAGCTTAGCGGGCTCGGGGGTCCAAGAGACCCAGTACTTC. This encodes CASSLAGSGVQETQYF.

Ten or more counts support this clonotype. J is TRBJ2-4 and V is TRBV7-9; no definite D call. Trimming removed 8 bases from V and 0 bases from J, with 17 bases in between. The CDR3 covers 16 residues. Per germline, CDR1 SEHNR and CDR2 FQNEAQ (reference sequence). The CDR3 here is CASGHGSSLAKNIQYF. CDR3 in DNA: TGTGCCAGCGGCCATGGATCTTCTTTAGCCAAAAACATTCAGTACTTC. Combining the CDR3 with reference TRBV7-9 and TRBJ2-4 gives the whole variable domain DTGVSQNPRHKITKRGQNVTFRCDPISEHNRLYWYRQTLGQGPEFLTYFQNEAQLEKSRLLSDRFSAERPKGSFSTLEIQRTEQGDSAMYLCASGHGSSLAKNIQYFGAGTRLSVL.